The entry below describes one T cell receptor beta chain. The antigen is unknown. Germline-derived CDR1 and CDR2 are SEHNR and FQNEAQ (reference sequence). V shed 4 bases and J shed 3 bases, with 7 bases lying between them. The CDR3 has 12 residues. This entry is derived from a study of cytomegalovirus exposure and HLA in healthy donors. About the study: The 100 to 150 validation repertoires were reported in a later analysis to have been generated on the same platform as the 666 first-cohort repertoires.

The assay was immunoSEQ multiplex PCR, and TCRdb's table has in-frame clones only and misses some. The sample consists of fewer than 250,000 clones, 80% to 90% of them appearing once. Study-wide points: The authors confirmed in vitro that a few CMV-associated chains were specific for CMV antigens. Using the classifier, cytomegalovirus status was reportedly diagnosed with high specificity and sensitivity. Most TCR sequences showed up rarely, but some public TCRs showed up in many donors.

The clonotype originates from a man aged 18-30 years in good health and CMV-seronegative. Sequenced input: PBMCs. V usage is TRBV7-9 and J usage is TRBJ2-7; D remains ambiguous. The CDR3 nucleotides read TGTGCCAGCAGCTCAGGTTACTACGAGCAGTACTTC. This gives the protein CASSSGYYEQYF.